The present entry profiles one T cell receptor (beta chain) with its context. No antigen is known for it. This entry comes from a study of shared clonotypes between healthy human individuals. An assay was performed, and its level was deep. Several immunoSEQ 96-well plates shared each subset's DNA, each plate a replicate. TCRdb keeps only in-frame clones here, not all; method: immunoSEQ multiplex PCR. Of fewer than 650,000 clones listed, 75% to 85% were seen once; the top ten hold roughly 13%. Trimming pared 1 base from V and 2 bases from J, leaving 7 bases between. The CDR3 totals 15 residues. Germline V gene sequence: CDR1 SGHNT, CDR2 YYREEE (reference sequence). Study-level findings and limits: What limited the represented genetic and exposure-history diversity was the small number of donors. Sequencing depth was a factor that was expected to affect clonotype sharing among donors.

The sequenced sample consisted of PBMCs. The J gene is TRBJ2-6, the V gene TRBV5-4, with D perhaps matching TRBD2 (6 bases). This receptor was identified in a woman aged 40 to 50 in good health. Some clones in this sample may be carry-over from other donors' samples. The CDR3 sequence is CASSLSGAGANVLTF. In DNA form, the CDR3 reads TGTGCCAGCAGCTTGTCGGGGGCTGGGGCCAACGTCCTGACTTTC.